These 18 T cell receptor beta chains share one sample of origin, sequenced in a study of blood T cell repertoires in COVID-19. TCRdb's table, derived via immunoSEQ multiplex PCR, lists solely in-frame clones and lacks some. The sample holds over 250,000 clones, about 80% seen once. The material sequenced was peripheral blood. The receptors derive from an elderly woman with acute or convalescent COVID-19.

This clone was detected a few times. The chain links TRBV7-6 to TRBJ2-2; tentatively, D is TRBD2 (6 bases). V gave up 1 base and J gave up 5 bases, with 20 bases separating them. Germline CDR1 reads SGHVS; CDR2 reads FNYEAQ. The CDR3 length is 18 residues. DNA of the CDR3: TGTGCCAGCAGCTTAGGCGCCAGCGGGCTATCCAAGACCGGGGAGCTGTTTTTT. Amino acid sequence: CASSLGASGLSKTGELFF.

The CDR3 nucleotides read TGCGCCAGCAGCTCCAAGACAGTCACTGAAGCTTTCTTT. It codes for CASSSKTVTEAFF. The V gene is TRBV5-1, the J gene TRBJ1-1; D might be TRBD1 (5 bases). CDR3 length: 13 residues. The V gene's germline CDR1 is SGHRS and CDR2 YFSETQ. V lost 3 bases and J 4 bases, leaving 10 bases between the germline ends. Full variable domain (missing parts from reference TRBV5-1 and TRBJ1-1): KAGVTQTPRYLIKTRGQQVTLSCSPISGHRSVSWYQQTPGQGLQFLFEYFSETQRNKGNFPGRFSGRQFSNSRSEMNVSTLELGDSALYLCASSSKTVTEAFFGQGTRLTVV.

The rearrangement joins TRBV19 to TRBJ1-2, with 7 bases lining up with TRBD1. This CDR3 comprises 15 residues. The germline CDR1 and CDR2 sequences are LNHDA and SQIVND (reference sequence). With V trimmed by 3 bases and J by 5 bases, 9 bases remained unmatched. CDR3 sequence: CASSILGQVGYGYTF. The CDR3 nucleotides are TGTGCCAGTAGTATCCTCGGACAGGTGGGATATGGCTACACCTTC.

CDR3 sequence (DNA): TGTGCCAGCACTACGGGGGAGGAAATTCAGTACTTC. It specifies CASTTGEEIQYF. The V call is TRBV11-2, the J call TRBJ2-4; possible D gene TRBD2, 6 bases. The V gene's germline CDR1 is SGHAT and CDR2 FQNNGV. This CDR3 has 12 residues. V was shortened by 7 bases and J by 10 bases, with 14 bases between the two germline ends.

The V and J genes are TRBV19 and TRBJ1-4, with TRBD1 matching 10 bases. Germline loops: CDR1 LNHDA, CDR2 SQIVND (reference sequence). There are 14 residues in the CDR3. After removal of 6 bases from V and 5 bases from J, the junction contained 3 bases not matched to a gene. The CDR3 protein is CASSPGQGNEKLFF. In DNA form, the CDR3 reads TGTGCCAGTAGCCCGGGACAGGGGAATGAAAAACTGTTTTTT. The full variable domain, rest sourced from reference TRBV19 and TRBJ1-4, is DGGITQSPKYLFRKEGQNVTLSCEQNLNHDAMYWYRQDPGQGLRLIYYSQIVNDFQKGDIAEGYSVSREKKESFPLTVTSAQKNPTAFYLCASSPGQGNEKLFFGSGTQLSVL.

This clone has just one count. The CDR3 here is CASSQEAGGPGETQYF. CDR3 sequence (DNA): TGTGCCAGCAGCCAAGAGGCGGGAGGGCCAGGGGAGACCCAGTACTTC. The chain has TRBV3-1 (or the pseudogene TRBV3-2) and TRBJ2-5, with 9 bases aligning to TRBD2. After removal of 0 bases from V and 5 bases from J, the junction contained 7 bases not matched to a gene. CDR3 size: 16 residues. Germline CDR1 and CDR2: LGHDT and YNNKEL (reference sequence).

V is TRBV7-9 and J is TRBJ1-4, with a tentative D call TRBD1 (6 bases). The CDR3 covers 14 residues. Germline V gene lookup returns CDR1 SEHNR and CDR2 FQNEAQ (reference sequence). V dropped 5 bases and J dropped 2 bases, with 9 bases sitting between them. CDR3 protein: CASSGDRTNEKLFF. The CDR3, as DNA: TGTGCCAGCAGCGGAGACAGGACTAATGAAAAACTGTTTTTT.

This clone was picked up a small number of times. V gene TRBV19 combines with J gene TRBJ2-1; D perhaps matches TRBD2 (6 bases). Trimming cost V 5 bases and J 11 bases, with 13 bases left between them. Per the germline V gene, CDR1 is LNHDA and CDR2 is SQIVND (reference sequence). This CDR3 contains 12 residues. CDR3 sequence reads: CASSDSGNQQFF. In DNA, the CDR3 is TGTGCCAGTAGTGATAGCGGTAACCAGCAGTTCTTC.

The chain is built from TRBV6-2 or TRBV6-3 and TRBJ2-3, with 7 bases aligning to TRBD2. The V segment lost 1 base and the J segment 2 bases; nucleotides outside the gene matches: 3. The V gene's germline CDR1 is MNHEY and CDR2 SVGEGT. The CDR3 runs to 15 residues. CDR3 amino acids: CASSYLTSNTDTQYF. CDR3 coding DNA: TGTGCCAGCAGTTACTTGACTAGCAACACAGATACGCAGTATTTT.

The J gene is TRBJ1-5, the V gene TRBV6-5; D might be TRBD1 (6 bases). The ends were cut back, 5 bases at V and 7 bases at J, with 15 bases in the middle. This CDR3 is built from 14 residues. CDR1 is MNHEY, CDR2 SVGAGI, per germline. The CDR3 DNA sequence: TGTGCCAGCAGTAAGGACAGATCTAGGCAGCCCCAGCATTTT. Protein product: CASSKDRSRQPQHF.

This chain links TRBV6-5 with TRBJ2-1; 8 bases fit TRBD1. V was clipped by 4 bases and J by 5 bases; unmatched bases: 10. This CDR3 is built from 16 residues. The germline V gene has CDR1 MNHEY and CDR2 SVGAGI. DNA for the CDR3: TGTGCCAGCAGTTCCCTCTCGACAGGGGCGCACAATGAGCAGTTCTTC. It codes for CASSSLSTGAHNEQFF.

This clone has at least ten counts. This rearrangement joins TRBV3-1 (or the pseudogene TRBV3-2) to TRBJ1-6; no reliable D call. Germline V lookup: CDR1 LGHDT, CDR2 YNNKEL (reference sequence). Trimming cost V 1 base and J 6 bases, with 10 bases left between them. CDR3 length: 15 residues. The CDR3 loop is CASSQVKATNSPLHF. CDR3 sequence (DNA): TGTGCCAGCAGCCAAGTGAAAGCAACTAATTCACCCCTCCACTTT.

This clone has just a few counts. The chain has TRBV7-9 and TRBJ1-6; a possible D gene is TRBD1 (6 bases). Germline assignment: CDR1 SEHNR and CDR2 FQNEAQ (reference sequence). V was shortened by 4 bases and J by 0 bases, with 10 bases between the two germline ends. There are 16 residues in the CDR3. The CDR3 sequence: CASSSGQSSYNSPLHF. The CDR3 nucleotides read TGTGCCAGCAGCTCGGGACAAAGCTCCTATAATTCACCCCTCCACTTT.

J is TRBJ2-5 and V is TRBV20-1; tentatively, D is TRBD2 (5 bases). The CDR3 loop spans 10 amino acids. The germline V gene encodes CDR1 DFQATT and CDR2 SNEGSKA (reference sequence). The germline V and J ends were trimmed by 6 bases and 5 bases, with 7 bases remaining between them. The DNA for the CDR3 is TGCAGTGCAAGGAGGGAGACCCAGTACTTC. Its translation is CSARRETQYF.

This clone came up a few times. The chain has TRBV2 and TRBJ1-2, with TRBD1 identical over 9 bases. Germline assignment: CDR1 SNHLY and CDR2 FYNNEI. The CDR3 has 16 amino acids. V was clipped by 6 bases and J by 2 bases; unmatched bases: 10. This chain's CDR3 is CASRSNRGQGNYGYTF. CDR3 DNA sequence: TGTGCCAGCAGATCAAACCGTGGACAGGGGAACTATGGCTACACCTTC.

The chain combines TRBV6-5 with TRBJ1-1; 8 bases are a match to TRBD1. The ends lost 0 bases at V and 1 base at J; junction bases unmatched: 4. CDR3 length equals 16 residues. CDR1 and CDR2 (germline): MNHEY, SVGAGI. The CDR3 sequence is CASSYSRTGRNTEAFF. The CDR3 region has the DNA TGTGCCAGCAGTTACTCCCGGACAGGGAGGAACACTGAAGCTTTCTTT.

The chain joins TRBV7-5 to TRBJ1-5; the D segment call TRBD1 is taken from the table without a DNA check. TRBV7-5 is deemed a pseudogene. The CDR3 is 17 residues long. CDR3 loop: CARSLVRTSHSNQPQHF. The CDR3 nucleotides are TGTGCCAGAAGCTTAGTTCGGACAAGCCATAGCAATCAGCCCCAGCATTTT.

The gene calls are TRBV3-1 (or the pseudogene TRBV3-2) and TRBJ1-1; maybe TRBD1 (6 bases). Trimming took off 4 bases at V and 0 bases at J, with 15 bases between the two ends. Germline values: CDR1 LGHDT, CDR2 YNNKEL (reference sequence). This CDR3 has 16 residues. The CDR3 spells CASSPTWGTLNTEAFF. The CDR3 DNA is TGTGCCAGCAGCCCAACCTGGGGGACATTGAACACTGAAGCTTTCTTT.